One sample yielded the 17 T cell receptor beta chains listed below, sequenced in a study of blood T cells in healthy people across ages. Together with a sample-barcoded 5' primer, a J-beta primer mix was included in a second PCR lasting roughly 6 to 12 cycles. Each CDR3 protein gets one entry after TCRdb re-called the 5' RACE reads with MiXCR. The sample lists 1.5 million to 2 million distinct CDR3 sequences, roughly 32% seen once, with approximately 10% in the top ten. Material for sequencing was blood. The receptors here all came from a woman aged 25 to 39 in good health.

Note on this clonotype: This sequence may be a read error, since a much larger clone differs from it by one base. The rearrangement joins TRBV12-3 or TRBV12-4 to TRBJ2-7; TRBD2 matches at 11 bases. Unmatched junction bases numbered 10, after V lost 5 bases and J lost 7 bases. CDR3 length: 15 residues. The CDR3 coding sequence is TGTGCCAGCAGTGTGGGACTAGCGGACTCCAGAGAGCAGTACTTC. Amino acid sequence: CASSVGLADSREQYF.

The chain joins TRBV5-1 to TRBJ1-1; unclear D gene. Germline V gene sequence: CDR1 SGHRS, CDR2 YFSETQ. Between the trimmed V and J ends, which lost 7 bases and 4 bases, there was a span of 14 bases. The length of the CDR3 is 13 residues. The CDR3 DNA follows: TGCGCCAGCGGGGAATCTCGAGGCACTGAAGCTTTCTTT. It is translated as CASGESRGTEAFF.

J is TRBJ2-2 and V is TRBV18; TRBD2 aligns across 8 bases. This CDR3 has 17 amino acids. The ends lost 1 base at V and 2 bases at J; junction bases unmatched: 6. Looked up from germline, CDR1 is KGHSH and CDR2 is LQKENI. Here the CDR3 reads CASSPRALADNTGELFF. The CDR3, as DNA: TGTGCCAGCTCACCACGAGCACTAGCGGACAACACCGGGGAGCTGTTTTTT.

The J gene is TRBJ2-2, the V gene TRBV20-1; D is uncertain. Trimming stripped 0 bases from V and 2 bases from J, with 10 bases between. Per germline, CDR1 DFQATT and CDR2 SNEGSKA (reference sequence). The CDR3 is made up of 15 amino acids. CDR3 nucleotide sequence: TGCAGTGCTAGAGATTCCCAGGCCAACACCGGGGAGCTGTTTTTT. Translation gives CSARDSQANTGELFF.

The chain has TRBV12-3 or TRBV12-4 and TRBJ2-1; a possible D gene is TRBD1 (6 bases). The end of the DNA is better explained by TRBJ2-7, so the J call may be wrong. The CDR3 spans 16 residues. CDR3 DNA sequence: TGTGCCAGCAGTAGAGACAGGATAAGCTCCTACAATGAGCAGTACTTC. This gives the protein CASSRDRISSYNEQYF.

This chain links TRBV4-1 with TRBJ1-1; maybe TRBD1 (5 bases). V dropped 2 bases and J dropped 2 bases, with 9 bases sitting between them. The CDR3 runs to 14 residues. CDR1 and CDR2 (germline): MGHRA, YSYEKL. CDR3 nucleotide sequence: TGCGCCAGCAGCCAAATTACAGGTAACACTGAAGCTTTCTTT. Translating gives CASSQITGNTEAFF.

CDR3 bases: TGCAGTGCCCCTAGCCGGACAGACACTGAAGCTTTCTTT. The encoded protein is CSAPSRTDTEAFF. The chain uses TRBV20-1 and TRBJ1-1; D is perhaps TRBD1 (6 bases). The germline V gene has CDR1 DFQATT and CDR2 SNEGSKA (reference sequence). The CDR3 has 13 amino acids. Deletions cut 6 bases from V and 3 bases from J, with 14 bases between.

This sequence joins TRBV30 and TRBJ1-6; no firm D call. The length of the CDR3 is 15 residues. Germline CDR1 is GTSNPN and CDR2 is SVGIG (reference sequence). Trimming cost V 4 bases and J 0 bases, with 10 bases left between them. The CDR3 sequence is CAWKLLSSYNSPLHF. The CDR3 DNA sequence: TGTGCCTGGAAGTTGTTAAGCTCCTATAATTCACCCCTCCACTTT. Using reference TRBV30 and TRBJ1-6 for the parts outside the CDR3, the full variable domain is SQTIHQWPATLVQPVGSPLSLECTVEGTSNPNLYWYRQAAGRGLQLLFYSVGIGQISSEVPQNLSASRPQDRQFILSSKKLLLSDSGFYLCAWKLLSSYNSPLHFGNGTRLTVT.

This chain connects TRBV24-1 to TRBJ2-5; 9 bases match TRBD2. This CDR3 is 15 amino acids long. With 11 bases clipped from V and 4 bases from J, the junction kept 13 bases outside the gene matches. The V gene's germline CDR1 is KGHDR and CDR2 SFDVKD. The DNA for the CDR3 is TGTGCCATTCAGGTGGAATGCGGGAGGGGAGAGACCCAGTACTTC. As protein: CAIQVECGRGETQYF.

The chain combines TRBV27 with TRBJ2-3; TRBD1 matches at 9 bases. V gave up 4 bases and J gave up 5 bases; unmatched junction bases: 7. This CDR3 is 15 amino acids long. Looked up from germline, CDR1 is MNHEY and CDR2 is SMNVEV (reference sequence). In DNA, the CDR3 is TGTGCCAGCAGTTCACAGGGGGCGCTGGTAGATACGCAGTATTTT. Protein: CASSSQGALVDTQYF.

V gene TRBV9 combines with J gene TRBJ2-1; TRBD2 might be the D (6 bases). Germline assignment: CDR1 SGDLS and CDR2 YYNGEE. V lost 3 bases and J 8 bases, leaving 18 bases between the germline ends. CDR3 length: 15 residues. CDR3: CASSALVAGMDEQFF. CDR3 DNA: TGTGCCAGCAGCGCCCTCGTGGCGGGGATGGATGAGCAGTTCTTC.

The CDR3, as DNA: TGTGCCAGCAGGCCACTAGCGGGACCCTACGAGCAGTACTTC. This gives the protein CASRPLAGPYEQYF. The chain is built from TRBV28 and TRBJ2-7; 10 bases line up with TRBD2. Germline V CDR1 and CDR2: MDHEN, SYDVKM. This CDR3 has 14 residues. V shed 6 bases, J shed 2 bases, and the junction held 4 bases outside the gene matches.

This clonotype was detected ten times or more. J is TRBJ2-1 and V is TRBV10-3; unclear D gene. The CDR3 extends over 14 amino acids. The V end was cut by 7 bases, the J end by 0 bases, with 10 bases between. The germline V gene has CDR1 ENHRY and CDR2 SYGVKD. CDR3 bases: TGTGCCATCAATTCAGCCAGCTCCTACAATGAGCAGTTCTTC. Amino acid sequence: CAINSASSYNEQFF.

This clonotype came up many times. This sequence joins TRBV20-1 and TRBJ1-5, with 7 bases identical to TRBD1. V was pared by 0 bases and J by 2 bases, with 7 bases of the junction left unmatched. CDR3 length equals 16 residues. CDR1 DFQATT and CDR2 SNEGSKA come from the germline V gene (reference sequence). CDR3 nucleotides: TGCAGTGCTAGAGAACCAGGGGGATTGGGCAATCAGCCCCAGCATTTT. It encodes CSAREPGGLGNQPQHF.

This chain connects TRBV6-6 to TRBJ2-7; D is unclear. The CDR3 is 16 residues long. Trimming stripped 0 bases from V and 7 bases from J, with 19 bases between. CDR1 is MNHNY, CDR2 SVGAGI, per germline (reference sequence). CDR3 bases: TGTGCCAGCAGTTACTCTACGCAGAACTCCTACAATGAGCAGTACTTC. This encodes CASSYSTQNSYNEQYF.

This clonotype has more than one count but fewer than ten. This sequence joins TRBV20-1 and TRBJ2-7; 7 bases map to TRBD1. The CDR3 covers 15 residues. Unmatched junction bases numbered 12, after V lost 5 bases and J lost 2 bases. Per the germline V gene, CDR1 is DFQATT and CDR2 is SNEGSKA (reference sequence). CDR3 in DNA: TGCAGTGCTCTCAGGGTAGGGACAGCGACCTACGAGCAGTACTTC. It yields the protein CSALRVGTATYEQYF.

A few counts support this clonotype. The V call is TRBV7-6, the J call TRBJ2-3; the D call may be TRBD1 or TRBD2 (6 bases each). CDR1 is SGHVS, CDR2 FNYEAQ, per germline. V lost 0 bases and J 1 base, leaving 17 bases between the germline ends. The CDR3 spans 18 residues. The CDR3 spells CASSLAMLRGRGTDTQYF. CDR3 nucleotide sequence: TGTGCCAGCAGCTTAGCGATGTTACGGGGGCGGGGCACAGATACGCAGTATTTT. Based on the CDR3 plus reference TRBV7-6 and TRBJ2-3, the full variable domain is GAGVSQSPRYKVTKRGQDVALRCDPISGHVSLYWYRQALGQGPEFLTYFNYEAQQDKSGLPNDRFSAERPEGSISTLTIQRTEQRDSAMYRCASSLAMLRGRGTDTQYFGPGTRLTVL.